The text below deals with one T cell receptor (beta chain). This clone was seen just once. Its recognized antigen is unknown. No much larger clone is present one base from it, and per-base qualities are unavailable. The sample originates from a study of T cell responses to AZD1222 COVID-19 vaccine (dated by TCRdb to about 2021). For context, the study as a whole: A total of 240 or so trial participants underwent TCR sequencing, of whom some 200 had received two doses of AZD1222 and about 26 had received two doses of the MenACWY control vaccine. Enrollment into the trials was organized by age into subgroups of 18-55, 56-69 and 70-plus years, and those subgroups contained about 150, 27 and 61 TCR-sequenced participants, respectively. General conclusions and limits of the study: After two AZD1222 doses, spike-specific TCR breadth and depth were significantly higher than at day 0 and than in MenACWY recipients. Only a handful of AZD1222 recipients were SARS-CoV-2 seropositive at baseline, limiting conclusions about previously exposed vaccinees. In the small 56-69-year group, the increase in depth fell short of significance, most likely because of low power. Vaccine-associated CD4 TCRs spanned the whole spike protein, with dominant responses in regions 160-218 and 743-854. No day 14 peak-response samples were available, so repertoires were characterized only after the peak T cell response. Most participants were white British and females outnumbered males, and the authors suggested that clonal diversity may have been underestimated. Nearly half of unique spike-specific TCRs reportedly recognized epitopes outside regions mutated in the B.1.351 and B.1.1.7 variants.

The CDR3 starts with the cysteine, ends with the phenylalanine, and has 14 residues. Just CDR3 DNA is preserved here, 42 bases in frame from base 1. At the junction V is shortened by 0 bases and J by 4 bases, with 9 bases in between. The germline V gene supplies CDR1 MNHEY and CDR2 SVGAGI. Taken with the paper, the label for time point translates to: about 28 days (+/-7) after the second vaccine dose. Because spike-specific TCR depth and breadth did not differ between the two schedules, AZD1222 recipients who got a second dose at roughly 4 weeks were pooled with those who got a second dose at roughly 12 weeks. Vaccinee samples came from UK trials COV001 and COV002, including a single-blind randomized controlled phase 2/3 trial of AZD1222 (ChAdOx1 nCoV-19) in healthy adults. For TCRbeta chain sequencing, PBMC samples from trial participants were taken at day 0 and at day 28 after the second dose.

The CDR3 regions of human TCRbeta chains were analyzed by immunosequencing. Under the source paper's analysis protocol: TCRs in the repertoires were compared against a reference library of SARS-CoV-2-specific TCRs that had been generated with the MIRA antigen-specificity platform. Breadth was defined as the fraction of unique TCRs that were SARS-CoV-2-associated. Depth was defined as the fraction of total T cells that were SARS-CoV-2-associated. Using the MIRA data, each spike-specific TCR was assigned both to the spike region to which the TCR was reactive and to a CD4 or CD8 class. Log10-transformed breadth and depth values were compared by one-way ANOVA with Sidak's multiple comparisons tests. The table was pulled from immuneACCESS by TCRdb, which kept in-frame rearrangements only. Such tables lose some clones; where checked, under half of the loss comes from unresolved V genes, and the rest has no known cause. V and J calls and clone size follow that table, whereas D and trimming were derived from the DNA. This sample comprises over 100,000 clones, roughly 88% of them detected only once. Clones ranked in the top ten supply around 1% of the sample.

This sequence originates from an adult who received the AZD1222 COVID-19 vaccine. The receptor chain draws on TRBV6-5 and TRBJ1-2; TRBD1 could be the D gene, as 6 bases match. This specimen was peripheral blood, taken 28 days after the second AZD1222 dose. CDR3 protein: CASSYSGHPYGYTF. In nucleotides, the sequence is TGTGCCAGCAGTTACTCGGGACACCCCTATGGCTACACCTTC.